The T cell receptor beta chain under discussion was sequenced for a study of Graves' ophthalmopathy and Graves' hyperthyroidism. Germline V gene data show CDR1 as LNHDA and CDR2 as SQIVND (reference sequence). The CDR3 loop spans 12 amino acids. With respect to this clonotype: The junction and the germline gene differ at one end; a read error may be behind it.

Amplification from RNA transcripts yielded the TCR beta CDR3 regions. The workflow started with a first-round RT-PCR run with HTBI primers and then moved on to a second-round multiplex PCR. TCRdb reprocessed the multiplex PCR reads with MiXCR, giving one entry per CDR3 protein. The sample holds hundreds of thousands of distinct CDR3 sequences; 40% are singletons and the top ten take 35% to 55%. This rearrangement joins TRBV19 to TRBJ1-1, with TRBD1 as a possible D gene (6 bases). This TCR was sampled from an adult man with Graves' ophthalmopathy. The sequencing input was peripheral blood. CDR3 amino acids: CACSINRAEAFF. DNA for the CDR3: TGTGCCTGTAGTATAAACAGGGCAGAAGCTTTCTTT.